Here is one TCR beta chain with its context. What it binds is unknown. The cDNA was produced through 5'RACE with 10-nucleotide random UMIs. Using its own MiXCR run on the 5' RACE reads, TCRdb lists one record per CDR3 protein. Seen here are 70,000 to 95,000 distinct CDR3 sequences, 17% observed once, and the top ten hold 15%. These data belong to a study of neurological immune-mediated disorders. The unsorted libraries originated from 2 million PBMCs that had been stored at -80 C. The germline V gene encodes CDR1 LNHDA and CDR2 SQIVND (reference sequence). The ends lost 5 bases at V and 1 base at J; junction bases unmatched: 6. The CDR3 covers 15 residues. Whole-study findings and limits: No CDR3 amino acid sequences recurred among expanded clones across subjects, suggesting private repertoires in all groups.

This clonotype originated in a woman in her thirties or forties in good health. Input material: PBMCs. The J gene is TRBJ1-1, the V gene TRBV19; 8 bases are a match to TRBD1. The CDR3 sequence: CASSADRVPNTEAFF. In nucleotides, the CDR3 is TGTGCCAGTAGTGCGGACAGGGTCCCGAACACTGAAGCTTTCTTT.